The rows below give T cell receptor beta chains drawn from one sample of a study of blood T cell repertoires in COVID-19. Data came from immunoSEQ multiplex PCR; TCRdb stores just in-frame clones and leaves some out. The table has 200,000 to 250,000 clones, over 75% seen once. The source material was peripheral blood. Every receptor here comes from a human donor in a cohort sampled during active COVID-19. Both conserved end residues are part of each CDR3. Each record gives: D gene, V gene, J gene, clone size, CDR3 DNA, CDR3 protein. The D gene is left open where the match is weak. The listing skips clone size in some rows; elsewhere it reads once, few, many or a size class.

TRBD1	TRBV6-6	TRBJ2-7	NA	TGTGCCAGCAGTAGGGACAGCCCTTACGAGCAGTACTTC	CASSRDSPYEQYF
NA	TRBV19	TRBJ1-5	many	TGTGCCAGTAGTTTCATAGGGAGGGAGGAGTTGCCCCAGCATTTT	CASSFIGREELPQHF
TRBD2	TRBV18	TRBJ2-3	NA	TGTGCCAGCTCCCGGGTAAGAGCGGGAGCTACAGATACGCAGTATTTT	CASSRVRAGATDTQYF
TRBD1	TRBV5-4	TRBJ1-3	NA	TGTGCCAGCAGCCTCACAGGGGGCGGTGGAAACACCATATATTTT	CASSLTGGGGNTIYF
NA	TRBV19	TRBJ1-1	NA	TGTGCCAGTACCCTCGGTCCGAACACTGAAGCTTTCTTT	CASTLGPNTEAFF
TRBD2	TRBV5-4	TRBJ2-1	NA	TGTGCCAGCAGCCGAGGACTAGCAGCCGCCAACAATGAGCAGTTCTTC	CASSRGLAAANNEQFF
NA	TRBV5-6	TRBJ1-2	NA	TGTGCCAGCACCCCGGACAGCCGACCGGTCTATGGCTACACCTTC	CASTPDSRPVYGYTF
NA	TRBV11-3	TRBJ2-3	NA	TGTGCCAGCAGCTCCGGGATTACAGATACGCAGTATTTT	CASSSGITDTQYF
TRBD1	TRBV10-3	TRBJ1-4	NA	TGTGCCATCAGTCGCGACAGGGCCGGTGATGAAAAACTGTTTTTT	CAISRDRAGDEKLFF
NA	TRBV9	TRBJ2-7	NA	TGTGCCAGCAGCCAAACCGGGACTCCCGGGGACGAGCAGTACTTC	CASSQTGTPGDEQYF
TRBD1	TRBV6-5	TRBJ2-1	NA	TGTGCCAGCAGTTACGGACAGGGGGCAGGGTACAATGAGCAGTTCTTC	CASSYGQGAGYNEQFF
NA	TRBV24-1	TRBJ1-2	NA	TGTGCCACCAGTGATCATACTTTAGGCTACACCTTC	CATSDHTLGYTF
TRBD2	TRBV12-3/TRBV12-4	TRBJ2-5	NA	TGTGCCAGCAGTCGTAGCGGGAGTGAGACCCAGTACTTC	CASSRSGSETQYF
NA	TRBV20-1	TRBJ1-5	NA	TGCAGTGCTACAAAGAGACACCTTCAGCATTTT	CSATKRHLQHF
NA	TRBV27	TRBJ1-1	many	TGTGCCAGCAGTCAAAGCCCGGGGACTGAAGCTTTCTTT	CASSQSPGTEAFF
NA	TRBV19	TRBJ1-2	NA	TGTGCCACTACCGGACAGTTAAACTATGGCTACACCTTC	CATTGQLNYGYTF
NA	TRBV12-3/TRBV12-4	TRBJ2-5	few	TGTGCCAGCAGTTTAAGGCAGGAAGAGACCCAGTACTTC	CASSLRQEETQYF
TRBD2	TRBV6-5	TRBJ2-7	NA	TGTGCCTCCGCCCGCGGGGGGCCTCACGAGCAGTACTTC	CASARGGPHEQYF
NA	TRBV3-1/TRBV3-2	TRBJ2-5	NA	TGTGCCAGCAGCCAAGATCCGGCAGGGCAAGAGACCCAGTACTTC	CASSQDPAGQETQYF
NA	TRBV2	TRBJ2-6	once	TGTGCCAGCACCCGTCTAGGGGGGGGCGATGGGGCCAACGTCCTGACTTTC	CASTRLGGGDGANVLTF
NA	TRBV7-3	TRBJ2-1	NA	TGTGCCAGCAGCTTTACGGACAGAGCCTACAATGAGCAGTTCTTC	CASSFTDRAYNEQFF
TRBD2	TRBV10-3	TRBJ2-3	NA	TGTGCCATTCGCCGAGGACTAGCGGGCACAGATACGCAGTATTTT	CAIRRGLAGTDTQYF
TRBD1	TRBV5-1	TRBJ2-3	NA	TGCGCCAGCAGGCCTGTACAGGGGGCCCCAAGCACAGATACGCAGTATTTT	CASRPVQGAPSTDTQYF
NA	TRBV24-1	TRBJ1-5	NA	TGTGCCACGGGGGAGGGGAGTCAGCCCCAGCATTTT	CATGEGSQPQHF
NA	TRBV7-8	TRBJ1-5	few	TGTGCCAGCAGCTTACTGAGACAGATCAATCAGCCCCAGCATTTT	CASSLLRQINQPQHF
NA	TRBV28	TRBJ1-4	NA	TGTGCCAGCAGTCTCCCTCGGGGAGGTAATGAAAAACTGTTTTTT	CASSLPRGGNEKLFF
NA	TRBV25-1	TRBJ2-6	NA	TGTGCCAGCAGTGTCCCATCAGTCTCCGGGGCCAACGTCCTGACTTTC	CASSVPSVSGANVLTF
NA	TRBV7-8	TRBJ1-5	NA	TGTGCCAGCAGCATTAGGGAGGGGGGGGTCAGGAGCAATCAGCCCCAGCATTTT	CASSIREGGVRSNQPQHF
TRBD1	TRBV18	TRBJ2-3	NA	TGTGCCAGCTCACCACCGGGGAACAGGGGGCGTGGAGATACGCAGTATTTT	CASSPPGNRGRGDTQYF
TRBD1	TRBV28	TRBJ1-2	NA	TGTGCCAGCAGTTTAAGGGACAGGGTACGGGGCTACACCTTC	CASSLRDRVRGYTF
TRBD1	TRBV10-3	TRBJ1-6	NA	TGTGCCATCTCGACAGGGTCGACCTATAATTCACCCCTCCACTTT	CAISTGSTYNSPLHF
NA	TRBV5-6	TRBJ1-1	NA	TGTGCCAGCAGCTTGTCGGTTGAAGCTTTCTTT	CASSLSVEAFF
NA	TRBV4-2	TRBJ1-2	NA	TGTGCCAGCAGCCAAGAATTAACAGGCCACTATGGCTACACCTTC	CASSQELTGHYGYTF
NA	TRBV18	TRBJ2-1	NA	TGTGCCAGCTCACTGAGCCGGGACATTTACAATGAGCAGTTCTTC	CASSLSRDIYNEQFF
TRBD1	TRBV15	TRBJ1-1	NA	TGTGCCACCAGCAGAGATGGGAGACAGGGCCGTTGGGCCACTGAAGCTTTCTTT	CATSRDGRQGRWATEAFF
TRBD1	TRBV7-3	TRBJ1-1	NA	TGTGCCAGCAGCTCACAAGGACAGGAAAGCGAAGCTTTCTTT	CASSSQGQESEAFF
NA	TRBV3-1/TRBV3-2	TRBJ1-1	NA	TGTGCCAGCAGCCAAGATCTTCGGGGTGAAGCTTTCTTT	CASSQDLRGEAFF
TRBD1	TRBV5-4	TRBJ2-5	NA	TGTGCCAGCAGCGTGGGCCGGGACAGGGTAGAGACCCAGTACTTC	CASSVGRDRVETQYF
TRBD2	TRBV4-1	TRBJ2-3	NA	TGCGCCAGCAGCCTATCACCTCGGGGGGGCACGGATACGCAGTATTTT	CASSLSPRGGTDTQYF
TRBD2	TRBV4-1	TRBJ2-1	NA	TGCGCCAGCAGCCTCTCGACTAGCGGGCCCTACCCCCTGCAGTTCTTC	CASSLSTSGPYPLQFF
NA	TRBV5-1	TRBJ1-5	once	TGCGCCAGCAGCTTGGGACAGGAGGACCAGCCCCAGCATTTT	CASSLGQEDQPQHF
TRBD2	TRBV28	TRBJ2-1	NA	TGTGCCAGCACCCCATGGGAGGTAGCGGGAGGGGGGGAGCAGTTCTTC	CASTPWEVAGGGEQFF
NA	TRBV2	TRBJ1-5	NA	TGTGCCAGCAAGCGTGGGCAGGGTGGTAATCAGCCCCAGCATTTT	CASKRGQGGNQPQHF
TRBD2	TRBV7-2	TRBJ2-3	NA	TGTGCCAGCAGATTACTAGCGGGGAGCACAGATACGCAGTATTTT	CASRLLAGSTDTQYF
NA	TRBV7-2	TRBJ2-3	NA	TGTGCCAGCAGCTTACCCCCCCCGGATACGCAGTATTTT	CASSLPPPDTQYF
TRBD1	TRBV2	TRBJ1-4	NA	TGTGCCAGCAGTCGCTTGACAGGGGCTAATGAAAAACTGTTTTTT	CASSRLTGANEKLFF
TRBD2	TRBV11-3	TRBJ2-3	NA	TGTGCCAGCAGCAAGTCGACTAGCGGTAAAGGTGCAGATACGCAGTATTTT	CASSKSTSGKGADTQYF
TRBD1	TRBV13	TRBJ1-2	NA	TGTGCCAGCAGCCTCCGACAGGGGAACTATGGCTACACCTTC	CASSLRQGNYGYTF
NA	TRBV6-6	TRBJ1-3	NA	TGTGCCAGCAGCGTGGGGGGAATGGGTGGAAACACCATATATTTT	CASSVGGMGGNTIYF
TRBD1	TRBV25-1	TRBJ1-2	NA	TGTGCCAGCAGTTCCCCCCGACCGGGACAGGGTGTTTCTGAGGGCTACACCTTC	CASSSPRPGQGVSEGYTF